This record concerns one TCR beta chain sequence. Its target is unknown. The entry originates in a study of T cell responses to AZD1222 COVID-19 vaccine. V dropped 6 bases and J dropped 6 bases, with 10 bases sitting between them. Germline V gives CDR1 LGHNA, CDR2 YNFKEQ. The CDR3 is 12 residues long. This table comes from immunoSEQ multiplex PCR, and its TCRdb copy is limited to in-frame clones, with some not included. The sample gives more than 150,000 clones, about 93% of which show up once; about 0.6% is in the top ten. General study findings and limits: Donors were largely white British and mainly female; clonal diversity was possibly underestimated. Only a handful of people who got AZD1222 tested seropositive at baseline.

The chain recombines TRBV4-2 with TRBJ2-3; D is ambiguous. The clonotype originates from an adult in good health. The source was peripheral blood, collected on day 0 of AZD1222 vaccination. In DNA form, the CDR3 reads TGTGCCAGCAGATCCTTCCGGGATACGCAGTATTTT. Amino acids: CASRSFRDTQYF.